The 4 T cell receptor beta chains below come from one sample, sequenced in a study of shared clonotypes between healthy human individuals. Data came from immunoSEQ multiplex PCR; TCRdb stores just in-frame clones and leaves some out. This table holds about 480,000 clones, around 79% found once. The sample consisted of PBMCs. The receptors shown here come from a woman between 40 and 50 years old in good health. Some clones in this sample may be carry-over from other donors' samples.

This chain uses TRBV28 with TRBJ2-7; possibly TRBD1 for D (7 bases). Per germline, CDR1 MDHEN and CDR2 SYDVKM. Trimming took 7 bases from V and 3 from J, leaving 19 bases between them. This CDR3 contains 15 residues. The CDR3 sequence: CASTLPGQGGYEQYF. The CDR3 DNA reads as TGTGCCAGCACCTTGCCCGGGCAGGGGGGCTACGAGCAGTACTTC.

Notes on this clone: Germline is not matched at one junction end, which may reflect a read error. This rearrangement joins TRBV4-1 to TRBJ2-1, with 9 bases that match TRBD2. The CDR3 spans 15 residues. The V gene's germline CDR1 is MGHRA and CDR2 YSYEKL. CDR3 loop: CASSQGSSGVNGQFF. Here the CDR3 DNA reads TGCGCCAGCAGCCAGGGGTCTAGCGGGGTCAATGGGCAGTTCTTC.

The chain couples TRBV10-3 to TRBJ2-3; possible D gene TRBD1, 5 bases. Between the trimmed V and J ends, which lost 8 bases and 0 bases, there was a span of 9 bases. Germline CDR1 and CDR2: ENHRY and SYGVKD. The CDR3 has 13 amino acids. Here the CDR3 reads CAIGATSTDTQYF. DNA for the CDR3: TGTGCCATCGGGGCAACTAGCACAGATACGCAGTATTTT.

About this clone: This sample also contains other DNA sequences that code for the same CDR3. This chain links TRBV11-2 with TRBJ2-7; unclear D gene. The CDR3 has 13 residues. The V end lost 3 bases, the J end lost 0 bases, and 6 bases lay between the germline ends. Looked up from germline, CDR1 is SGHAT and CDR2 is FQNNGV. CDR3 DNA: TGTGCCAGCAGCTTTCCAGACTCCTACGAGCAGTACTTC. Translated: CASSFPDSYEQYF. The variable domain in full, completed from reference TRBV11-2 and TRBJ2-7, reads EAGVAQSPRYKIIEKRQSVAFWCNPISGHATLYWYQQILGQGPKLLIQFQNNGVVDDSQLPKDRFSAERLKGVDSTLKIQPAKLEDSAVYLCASSFPDSYEQYFGPGTRLTVT.